Sequencing of this T cell receptor (beta chain) was carried out in a study of spatial heterogeneity in lung cancer. CDR3 length equals 15 residues. Germline CDR1 reads LGHNA; CDR2 reads YNFKEQ. Between the trimmed V and J ends, which lost 4 bases and 5 bases, there was a span of 17 bases. This clonotype has a count of ten or more. Carried by each TCR cDNA molecule was a unique molecular identifier. Each CDR3 protein gets one entry after TCRdb re-called the 5' RACE reads with MiXCR. The top ten clones hold around 21% of a sample with a few thousand distinct CDR3 sequences, more than 8.5% of them seen once. Described time point: sample taken at primary tumor resection. In each case, whole RNA from tumor, nontumor lung or frozen PBMC was sequenced unsorted.

This chain uses TRBV4-2 with TRBJ1-1; weak D call: TRBD1 (6 bases). This TCR was recovered from a female donor with early-stage non-small cell lung cancer. Here the sequenced sample was normal lung tissue next to the tumor, taken at surgery. CDR3 coding DNA: TGTGCCAGCAGCCCGACCAAACAGGGACGGACTGAAGCTTTCTTT. It specifies CASSPTKQGRTEAFF.